What follows are 8 T cell receptor beta chains derived from one specimen sequenced in a study of CD8 T cells in ankylosing spondylitis. TCRdb fed the 5' RACE reads into MiXCR, producing one record per CDR3 protein. This table has about 260,000 distinct CDR3 sequences, about 24% appearing once. Sequenced: blood, either unsorted or a sorted T cell fraction (not recorded which). These receptors were obtained from a male donor with ankylosing spondylitis or in good health (not recorded which).

The sample holds a few counts of this clonotype. This chain connects TRBV20-1 to TRBJ2-3, with a weak D call TRBD1 (6 bases). Per the germline V gene, CDR1 is DFQATT and CDR2 is SNEGSKA (reference sequence). The length of the CDR3 is 14 residues. The V gene lost 3 bases and the J gene lost 2 bases, with 12 bases spanning the gap. The CDR3 here is CSASRQDLTDTQYF. The CDR3 region has the DNA TGCAGTGCTAGTCGACAGGACCTCACAGATACGCAGTATTTT.

This clonotype was seen more than once but under ten times. The chain has TRBV29-1 and TRBJ2-7; D tentatively reads TRBD1 or TRBD2 (5 bases each). Germline assignment: CDR1 SQVTM and CDR2 ANQGSEA. CDR3 length: 14 amino acids. V was trimmed by 1 base and J by 6 bases, leaving 16 bases between them. This chain's CDR3 is CSVEARDGLAEQYF. In DNA, the CDR3 is TGCAGCGTTGAAGCCAGGGACGGTCTCGCCGAGCAGTACTTC.

This chain connects TRBV6-6 to TRBJ2-7, with no clear D. The CDR3 runs 13 residues. Germline CDR1 and CDR2: MNHNY and SVGAGI (reference sequence). With 6 bases removed from V and 2 bases from J, the gap between germline ends came to 11 bases. The CDR3 nucleotides are TGTGCCAGCAGACCCTCGGGCCCCTACGAGCAGTACTTC. Amino acids: CASRPSGPYEQYF.

This clonotype was counted ten times or more. The V call is TRBV20-1, the J call TRBJ2-1; 7 bases match TRBD1. Germline V gene data show CDR1 as DFQATT and CDR2 as SNEGSKA (reference sequence). The CDR3 is made up of 15 amino acids. V was pared by 6 bases and J by 3 bases, with 11 bases of the junction left unmatched. CDR3 nucleotides: TGCAGTGCCCGCAAACAGGGGAAGAGCTACAATGAGCAGTTCTTC. Encoded protein: CSARKQGKSYNEQFF.

This clonotype was counted a few times. The chain combines TRBV12-3 or TRBV12-4 with TRBJ2-3; 12 bases fit TRBD2. V shed 3 bases, J shed 0 bases, and the junction held 10 bases outside the gene matches. The CDR3 spans 19 residues. The CDR3 sequence: CASSFLAGGVRPSTDTQYF. The CDR3 DNA reads as TGTGCCAGCAGTTTCCTAGCGGGGGGGGTACGACCTAGCACAGATACGCAGTATTTT.

The V and J genes are TRBV27 and TRBJ2-1, with D tentatively TRBD1 or TRBD2 (5 bases each). The CDR3 contains 17 residues. Germline V gene lookup returns CDR1 MNHEY and CDR2 SMNVEV (reference sequence). Trimming cost V 6 bases and J 8 bases, with 26 bases left between them. The CDR3 is CASRHYRSRLRDDEQFF. CDR3 DNA: TGTGCCAGCAGACATTATAGGAGCCGCCTAAGGGACGATGAGCAGTTCTTC.

The chain carries TRBV24-1 and TRBJ1-1; D might be TRBD1 (5 bases). Germline CDR1 KGHDR, CDR2 SFDVKD. This CDR3 has 13 amino acids. V was cut by 10 bases and J by 4 bases, with 15 bases left in between. The CDR3 coding sequence is TGTGCCACTGTCGGGGGTGGCGGCACTGAAGCTTTCTTT. Amino acids: CATVGGGGTEAFF.

The chain has TRBV11-3 and TRBJ2-5, with 7 nucleotides matching TRBD1. The CDR3 extends over 13 amino acids. CDR1 is SGHNT and CDR2 is YENEEA in the germline V gene. After removal of 5 bases from V and 3 bases from J, the junction contained 3 bases not matched to a gene. The CDR3 nucleotides are TGTGCCAGCAGCCCGGGACAGAAAGAGACCCAGTACTTC. The encoded protein is CASSPGQKETQYF.